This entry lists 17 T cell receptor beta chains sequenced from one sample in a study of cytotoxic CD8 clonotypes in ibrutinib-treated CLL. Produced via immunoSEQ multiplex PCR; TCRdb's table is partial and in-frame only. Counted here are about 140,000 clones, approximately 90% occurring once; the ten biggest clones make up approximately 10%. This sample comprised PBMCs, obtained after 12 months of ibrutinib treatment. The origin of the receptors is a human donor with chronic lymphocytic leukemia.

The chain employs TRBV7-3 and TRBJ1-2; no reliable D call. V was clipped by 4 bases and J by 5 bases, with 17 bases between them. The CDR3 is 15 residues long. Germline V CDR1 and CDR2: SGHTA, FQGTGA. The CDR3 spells CASSSYGTVGYGYTF. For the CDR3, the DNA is TGTGCCAGCAGCTCCTACGGAACGGTCGGGTATGGCTACACCTTC.

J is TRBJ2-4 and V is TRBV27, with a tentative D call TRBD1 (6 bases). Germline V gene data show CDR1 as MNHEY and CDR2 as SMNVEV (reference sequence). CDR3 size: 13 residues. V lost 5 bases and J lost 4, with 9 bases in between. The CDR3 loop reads CASSQDRKNIQYF. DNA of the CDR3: TGTGCCAGCAGTCAAGACAGGAAAAACATTCAGTACTTC.

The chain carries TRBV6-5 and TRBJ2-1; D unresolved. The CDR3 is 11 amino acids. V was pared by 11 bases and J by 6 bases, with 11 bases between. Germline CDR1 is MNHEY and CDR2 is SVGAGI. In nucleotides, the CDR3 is TGTGCCCTGGAGTTTGCCAATGAGCAGTTCTTC. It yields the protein CALEFANEQFF.

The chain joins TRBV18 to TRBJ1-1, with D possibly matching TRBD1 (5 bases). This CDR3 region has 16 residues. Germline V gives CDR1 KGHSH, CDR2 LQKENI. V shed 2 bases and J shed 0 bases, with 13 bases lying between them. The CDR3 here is CASSPSAGLMNTEAFF. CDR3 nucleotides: TGTGCCAGCTCACCATCGGCAGGGCTAATGAACACTGAAGCTTTCTTT.

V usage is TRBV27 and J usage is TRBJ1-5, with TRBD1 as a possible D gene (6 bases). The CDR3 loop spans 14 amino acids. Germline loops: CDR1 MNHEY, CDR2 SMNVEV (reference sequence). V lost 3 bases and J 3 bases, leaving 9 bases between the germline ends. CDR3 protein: CASSFTGINQPQHF. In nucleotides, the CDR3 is TGTGCCAGCAGTTTTACAGGGATCAATCAGCCCCAGCATTTT.

The CDR3 reads CASSIDGTAVEQYF. Written as DNA, the CDR3 is TGTGCCAGTAGTATAGACGGGACGGCTGTCGAGCAGTACTTC. This chain links TRBV19 with TRBJ2-7; D assignment may be TRBD1 or TRBD2 (5 bases each). The CDR3 has 14 residues. Germline-derived CDR1 and CDR2 are LNHDA and SQIVND (reference sequence). Trimming left V 0 bases short and J 6 bases short, with 12 bases between. The variable domain in full, completed from reference TRBV19 and TRBJ2-7, reads DGGITQSPKYLFRKEGQNVTLSCEQNLNHDAMYWYRQDPGQGLRLIYYSQIVNDFQKGDIAEGYSVSREKKESFPLTVTSAQKNPTAFYLCASSIDGTAVEQYFGPGTRLTVT.

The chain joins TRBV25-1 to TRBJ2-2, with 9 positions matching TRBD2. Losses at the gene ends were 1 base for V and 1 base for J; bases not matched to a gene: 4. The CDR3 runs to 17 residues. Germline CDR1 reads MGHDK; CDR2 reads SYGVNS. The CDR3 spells CASSEWGSGRNTGELFF. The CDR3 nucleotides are TGTGCCAGCAGTGAATGGGGTAGCGGGAGGAACACCGGGGAGCTGTTTTTT.

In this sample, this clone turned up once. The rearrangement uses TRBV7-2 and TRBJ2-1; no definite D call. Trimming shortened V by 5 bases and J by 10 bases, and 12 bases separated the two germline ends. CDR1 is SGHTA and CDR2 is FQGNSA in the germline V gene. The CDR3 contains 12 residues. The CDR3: CASSLTRIEQFF. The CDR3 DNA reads TGTGCCAGCAGCCTGACTCGGATCGAGCAGTTCTTC.

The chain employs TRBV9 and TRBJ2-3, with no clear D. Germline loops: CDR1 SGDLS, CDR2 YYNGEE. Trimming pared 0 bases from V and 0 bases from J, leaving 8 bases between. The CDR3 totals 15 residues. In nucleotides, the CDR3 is TGTGCCAGCAGCGTAGTTCAGTCTAGCACAGATACGCAGTATTTT. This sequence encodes CASSVVQSSTDTQYF.

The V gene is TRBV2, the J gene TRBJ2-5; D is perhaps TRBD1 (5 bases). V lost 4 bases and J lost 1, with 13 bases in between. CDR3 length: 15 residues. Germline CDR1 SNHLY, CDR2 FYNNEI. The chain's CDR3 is CASSAGDRAQETQYF. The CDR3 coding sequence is TGTGCCAGCAGTGCCGGCGACAGAGCCCAAGAGACCCAGTACTTC.

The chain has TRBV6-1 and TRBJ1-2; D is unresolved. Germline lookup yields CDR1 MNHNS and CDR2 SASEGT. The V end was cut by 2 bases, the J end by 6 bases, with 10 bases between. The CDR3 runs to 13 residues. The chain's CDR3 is CASSERGFDGYTF. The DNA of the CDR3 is TGTGCCAGCAGTGAACGAGGGTTTGATGGCTACACCTTC.

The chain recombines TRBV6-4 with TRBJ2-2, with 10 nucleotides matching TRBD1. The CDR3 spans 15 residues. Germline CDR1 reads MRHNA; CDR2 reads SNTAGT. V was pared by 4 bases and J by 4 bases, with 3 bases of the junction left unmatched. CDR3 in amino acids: CASSGGQGSTGELFF. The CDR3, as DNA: TGTGCCAGCAGTGGGGGACAGGGGAGCACCGGGGAGCTGTTTTTT.

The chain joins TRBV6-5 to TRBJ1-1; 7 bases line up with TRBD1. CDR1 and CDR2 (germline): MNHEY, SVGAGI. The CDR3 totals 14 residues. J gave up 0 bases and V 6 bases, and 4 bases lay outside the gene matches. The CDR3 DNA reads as TGTGCCAGCAGACTCGGGACAGTGAACACTGAAGCTTTCTTT. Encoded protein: CASRLGTVNTEAFF.

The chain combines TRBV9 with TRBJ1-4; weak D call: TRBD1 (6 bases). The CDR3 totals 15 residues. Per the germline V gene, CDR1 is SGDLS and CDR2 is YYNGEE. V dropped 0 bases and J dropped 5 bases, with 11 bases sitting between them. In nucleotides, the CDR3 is TGTGCCAGCAGCGTAGATAGGGGGAGGAATGAAAAACTGTTTTTT. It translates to CASSVDRGRNEKLFF.

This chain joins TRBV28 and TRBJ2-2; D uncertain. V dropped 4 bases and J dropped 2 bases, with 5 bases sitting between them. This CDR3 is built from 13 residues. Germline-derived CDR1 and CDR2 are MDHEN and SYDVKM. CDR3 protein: CASSSQNTGELFF. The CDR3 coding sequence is TGTGCCAGCAGTTCCCAAAACACCGGGGAGCTGTTTTTT.

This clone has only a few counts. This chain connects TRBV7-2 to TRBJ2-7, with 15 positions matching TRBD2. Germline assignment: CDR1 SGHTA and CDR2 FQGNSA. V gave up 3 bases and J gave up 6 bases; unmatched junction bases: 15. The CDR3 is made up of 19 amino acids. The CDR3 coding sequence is TGTGCCAGCAGCTTTCGGCCGGGACTAGCGGGAGGACTAGCGTCCGAGCAGTACTTC. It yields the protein CASSFRPGLAGGLASEQYF.

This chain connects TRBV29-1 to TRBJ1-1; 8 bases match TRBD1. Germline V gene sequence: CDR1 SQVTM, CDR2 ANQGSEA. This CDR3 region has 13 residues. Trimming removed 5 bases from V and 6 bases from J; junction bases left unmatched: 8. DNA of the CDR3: TGCAGCGTTAGACAGGGGCGGGGTCCTGAAGCTTTCTTT. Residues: CSVRQGRGPEAFF.